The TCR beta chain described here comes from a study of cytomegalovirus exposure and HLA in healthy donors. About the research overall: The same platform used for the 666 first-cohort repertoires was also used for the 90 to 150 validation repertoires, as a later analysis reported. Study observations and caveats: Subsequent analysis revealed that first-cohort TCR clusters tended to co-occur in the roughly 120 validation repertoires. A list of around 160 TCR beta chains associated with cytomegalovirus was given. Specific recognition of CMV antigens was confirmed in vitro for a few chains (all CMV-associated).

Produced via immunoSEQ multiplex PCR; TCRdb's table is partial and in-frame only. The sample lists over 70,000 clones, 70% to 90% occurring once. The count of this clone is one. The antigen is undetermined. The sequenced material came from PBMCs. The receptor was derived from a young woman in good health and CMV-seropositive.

This CDR3 is CASSAGTGVSYEQYF. In DNA, the CDR3 is TGTGCCAGCAGCGCCGGGACAGGGGTTTCCTACGAGCAGTACTTC. V and J are TRBV2 and TRBJ2-7, with 10 bases lining up with TRBD1. The CDR3 is 15 amino acids. The V gene's germline CDR1 is SNHLY and CDR2 FYNNEI. Trimming cost V 6 bases and J 1 base; bases outside gene matches: 6.